This T cell receptor beta chain comes out of a study of blood T cell repertoires in COVID-19. As for the study in general: Sites in the United States, Italy and Spain provided acute and convalescent COVID-19 samples. PBMCs, B-cell-depleted T cells, or T cells were the source of the cDNA or gDNA that made up the material.

This clone has just one count. Per the study methods: The assay estimated nucleated cells by amplifying reference gene primers. Profiled with immunoSEQ multiplex PCR; TCRdb holds only in-frame clones, not every one. V and J calls plus clone size are reproduced from that table; the DNA served to infer D and trimming. The sample consists of 150,000 to 200,000 clones, approximately 90% of them appearing once. Germline values: CDR1 KGHSH, CDR2 LQKENI. The CDR3 totals 15 residues. Losses at the gene ends were 2 bases for V and 6 bases for J; bases not matched to a gene: 5. The material sequenced was peripheral blood. The chain links TRBV18 to TRBJ2-1, with 9 bases lining up with TRBD2. The sequence was obtained from a man aged 55 to 70 with active or convalescent COVID-19. The CDR3 is CASSPLGGGANEQFF. CDR3 nucleotide sequence: TGTGCCAGCTCACCATTGGGCGGGGGGGCCAATGAGCAGTTCTTC.